This TCR beta chain was observed in a study of T cells in Graves' hyperthyroidism and ophthalmopathy. CDR3 length: 14 residues. Trimming left V 0 bases short and J 3 bases short, with 8 bases between. Per germline, CDR1 SGHRS and CDR2 YFSETQ. Amplification of TCR beta CDR3 regions used RNA as the template. The primer set for the first-round RT-PCR of the TCR CDR3 was HTBI. TCRdb reprocessed the multiplex PCR reads via MiXCR and lists one record per CDR3 protein. The sample has around 420,000 distinct CDR3 sequences, more than 15% seen once. The sample holds many counts of this clonotype. The TCR comes from a young woman with Graves' hyperthyroidism. The specimen sequenced was blood. The genes are TRBV5-1 and TRBJ2-3; D call uncertain. The DNA of the CDR3 is TGCGCCAGCAGCTTGGAAGGAGCTACAGATACGCAGTATTTT. This codes for CASSLEGATDTQYF.